The 32 T cell receptor beta chains reported below all come from one sample, sequenced in a study of shared clonotypes between healthy human individuals. The table came from immunoSEQ multiplex PCR; TCRdb's copy has only in-frame clones and leaves some out. The sample holds more than 400,000 clones, approximately 82% seen once. Source material: PBMCs. These receptors came from a woman aged 40 to 50 in good health. Some clones in this sample may be carry-over from other donors' samples.

As regards this clone: With a far larger clone one base away, a read error is the likely cause. The V gene is TRBV25-1, the J gene TRBJ2-2, with 11 bases fitting TRBD2. After removal of 3 bases from V and 6 bases from J, the junction contained 6 bases not matched to a gene. Germline V gene lookup returns CDR1 MGHDK and CDR2 SYGVNS. The CDR3 spans 16 residues. This chain's CDR3 is CASSDRLAGYAGELFF. The CDR3 DNA reads as TGTGCCAGCAGTGATCGACTAGCGGGATATGCCGGGGAGCTGTTTTTT. Using reference TRBV25-1 and TRBJ2-2 for the parts outside the CDR3, the full variable domain is EADIYQTPRYLVIGTGKKITLECSQTMGHDKMYWYQQDPGMELHLIHYSYGVNSTEKGDLSSESTVSRIRTEHFPLTLESARPSHTSQYLCASSDRLAGYAGELFFGEGSRLTVL.

Only a few counts were recorded for this clone. V usage is TRBV4-3 and J usage is TRBJ2-2, with D possibly matching TRBD1 (5 bases). Trimming stripped 0 bases from V and 3 bases from J, with 17 bases between. Germline CDR1 LGHNA, CDR2 YSLEER. There are 18 residues in the CDR3. The CDR3 DNA reads TGCGCCAGCAGCCAAGATGGTAGGGCAGGGTTGCACACCGGGGAGCTGTTTTTT. It yields the protein CASSQDGRAGLHTGELFF.

About this clone itself: The identical CDR3 is also encoded by other nucleotide sequences in the sample. The V call is TRBV28, the J call TRBJ1-1; D gene unclear. Germline V gives CDR1 MDHEN, CDR2 SYDVKM. V was shortened by 2 bases and J by 0 bases, with 7 bases between the two germline ends. This CDR3 is 14 amino acids long. DNA of the CDR3: TGTGCCAGCAGTTTAAGGCAGATGAACACTGAAGCTTTCTTT. Its protein product is CASSLRQMNTEAFF.

This sequence joins TRBV5-1 and TRBJ2-1; 8 bases line up with TRBD2. Trimming took 4 bases from V and 7 from J; bases not matched to a gene: 13. The CDR3 has 16 amino acids. CDR1 is SGHRS, CDR2 YFSETQ, per germline. CDR3 DNA sequence: TGCGCCAGCAGCCTACGGCGTTCGGGAGGGGAAAATGAGCAGTTCTTC. Translation: CASSLRRSGGENEQFF.

The rearrangement uses TRBV2 and TRBJ2-1; no clear D. Per the germline V gene, CDR1 is SNHLY and CDR2 is FYNNEI. V lost 4 bases to trimming and J lost 3 bases, with 13 bases between them. The CDR3 extends over 15 amino acids. CDR3 sequence (DNA): TGTGCCAGCAGTGTATCAGTTCCCCTCTACAATGAGCAGTTCTTC. Encoded protein: CASSVSVPLYNEQFF.

V gene TRBV14 combines with J gene TRBJ2-1; D is possibly TRBD1 or TRBD2 (6 bases each). Germline V gene data show CDR1 as SGHDN and CDR2 as FVKESK. Trimming shortened V by 4 bases and J by 14 bases, and 15 bases separated the two germline ends. This CDR3 has 12 residues. DNA of the CDR3: TGTGCCAGCAGCCCGTTGGAGGGGGAGAAGTTCTTC. It specifies CASSPLEGEKFF.

This clone was seen a handful of times. V usage is TRBV7-2 and J usage is TRBJ1-1, with TRBD1 identical over 7 bases. The germline CDR1 and CDR2 sequences are SGHTA and FQGNSA. The CDR3 is made up of 12 amino acids. After removal of 5 bases from V and 10 bases from J, the junction contained 7 bases not matched to a gene. The DNA of the CDR3 is TGTGCCAGCAGCCCTACCCAGGGGGGAGCTTTCTTT. This sequence encodes CASSPTQGGAFF.

The chain couples TRBV5-1 to TRBJ2-5; 8 nucleotides align to TRBD2. There are 16 residues in the CDR3. The germline V gene has CDR1 SGHRS and CDR2 YFSETQ. V trimming: 0 bases; J trimming: 5 bases; junction bases outside the gene matches: 9. The CDR3 loop is CASSLEGGRTWETQYF. For the CDR3, the DNA is TGCGCCAGCAGCTTGGAGGGCGGGAGGACTTGGGAGACCCAGTACTTC. The entire variable domain, with the rest obtained from reference TRBV5-1 and TRBJ2-5, is as follows: KAGVTQTPRYLIKTRGQQVTLSCSPISGHRSVSWYQQTPGQGLQFLFEYFSETQRNKGNFPGRFSGRQFSNSRSEMNVSTLELGDSALYLCASSLEGGRTWETQYFGPGTRLLVL.

This chain joins TRBV14 and TRBJ1-4; D uncertain. The CDR3 has 14 residues. From germline, CDR1 is SGHDN and CDR2 FVKESK. V was cut by 0 bases and J by 6 bases, with 8 bases left in between. The DNA for the CDR3 is TGTGCCAGCAGCCAAGATCTTTGGGATGAAAAACTGTTTTTT. Translated: CASSQDLWDEKLFF.

The chain has TRBV4-1 and TRBJ2-1, with D perhaps matching TRBD1 or TRBD2 (5 bases each). Germline CDR1 MGHRA, CDR2 YSYEKL. This CDR3 spans 16 amino acids. Trimming left V 1 base short and J 5 bases short, with 15 bases between. The CDR3, as DNA: TGCGCCAGCAGCCAAGGAGAGGGGAAGCGAGACAATGAGCAGTTCTTC. Its translation: CASSQGEGKRDNEQFF.

This clone was seen only a few times. This chain connects TRBV19 to TRBJ2-7; no definite D call. CDR3 length: 14 residues. Germline CDR1 reads LNHDA; CDR2 reads SQIVND (reference sequence). V lost 0 bases and J lost 3, with 9 bases in between. The CDR3 DNA is TGTGCCAGTAGTATAGACACGACAAACTACGAGCAGTACTTC. It codes for CASSIDTTNYEQYF.

V gene TRBV19 combines with J gene TRBJ2-5; TRBD1 might be the D (6 bases). Deletions cut 4 bases from V and 11 bases from J, with 23 bases between. In germline, CDR1 is LNHDA, CDR2 SQIVND (reference sequence). The CDR3 totals 15 residues. CDR3 loop: CASSSLQGRSGEQYF. CDR3 bases: TGTGCCAGTAGTAGTCTACAGGGTAGGTCTGGTGAGCAGTACTTC.

The chain links TRBV5-1 to TRBJ2-3; no firm D call. The V and J ends lost 4 bases and 2 bases respectively, with 14 bases between them. The length of the CDR3 is 15 residues. Germline V gene lookup returns CDR1 SGHRS and CDR2 YFSETQ. CDR3 protein: CASSPVLGNTDTQYF. CDR3 in DNA: TGCGCCAGCAGCCCGGTGCTGGGAAACACAGATACGCAGTATTTT.

The V gene is TRBV7-9, the J gene TRBJ1-3; D not certain. CDR3 length: 15 residues. Germline CDR1 SEHNR, CDR2 FQNEAQ (reference sequence). Between the trimmed V and J ends, which lost 1 base and 0 bases, there was a span of 7 bases. DNA for the CDR3: TGTGCCAGCAGCTTAGACTCAGACTCTGGAAACACCATATATTTT. This encodes CASSLDSDSGNTIYF.

The rearrangement uses TRBV7-3 and TRBJ1-2, with 9 bases that match TRBD1. From germline, CDR1 is SGHTA and CDR2 FQGTGA. The CDR3 has 12 amino acids. With 5 bases clipped from V and 10 bases from J, the junction kept 5 bases outside the gene matches. The chain's CDR3 is CASSPGTGTYTF. The CDR3 bases are TGTGCCAGCAGCCCCGGGACAGGGACCTACACCTTC.

CDR3 in DNA: TGTGCCAGCAGCCAAAGGACTGCTCATATGGAGAGAAACACCATATATTTT. Its translation: CASSQRTAHMERNTIYF. The chain recombines TRBV7-6 with TRBJ1-3; no reliable D call. The germline CDR1 and CDR2 sequences are SGHVS and FNYEAQ. The CDR3 extends over 17 amino acids. Trimming pared 5 bases from V and 5 bases from J, leaving 22 bases between.

This chain connects TRBV11-2 to TRBJ1-1; 7 positions agree with TRBD1. Germline values: CDR1 SGHAT, CDR2 FQNNGV. The CDR3 contains 13 residues. The junction had 3 bases not matched to a gene; V was cut back by 4 bases and J by 4 bases. The CDR3 sequence: CASSSNRGTEAFF. The CDR3 DNA is TGTGCCAGCAGCTCAAACAGGGGCACTGAAGCTTTCTTT.

This clone was counted only a few times. This rearrangement joins TRBV6-6 to TRBJ2-7; 9 nucleotides agree with TRBD1. Unmatched junction bases numbered 3, after V lost 8 bases and J lost 1 base. CDR3 length equals 13 residues. Germline V gene sequence: CDR1 MNHNY, CDR2 SVGAGI (reference sequence). The CDR3 region has the DNA TGTGCCAGCGGGGGGACAGGGTCCTACGAGCAGTACTTC. Translation: CASGGTGSYEQYF.

This clone was seen a single time. The chain recombines TRBV7-2 with TRBJ2-1; 7 positions match TRBD2. The CDR3 is made up of 16 amino acids. J lost 4 bases, V lost 1 base, and 7 bases had no gene match. Germline CDR1 and CDR2: SGHTA and FQGNSA. The CDR3 reads CASSLGVGLPYNEQFF. CDR3 nucleotides: TGTGCCAGCAGCTTAGGGGTGGGACTACCTTACAATGAGCAGTTCTTC.

This chain links TRBV2 with TRBJ1-5; a weak D match, TRBD1 (5 bases). V lost 3 bases and J lost 5, with 11 bases in between. The CDR3 totals 14 residues. Germline lookup yields CDR1 SNHLY and CDR2 FYNNEI. Here the CDR3 reads CASSEARAYQPQHF. CDR3 in DNA: TGTGCCAGCAGTGAGGCCAGGGCGTATCAGCCCCAGCATTTT.

The chain is built from TRBV27 and TRBJ2-5, with 8 bases identical to TRBD2. Germline CDR1 is MNHEY and CDR2 is SMNVEV (reference sequence). V lost 6 bases, J lost 4 bases, and 1 base stayed unmatched. This CDR3 contains 12 residues. This CDR3 is CASSRGGETQYF. In nucleotides, the CDR3 is TGTGCCAGCAGCCGGGGGGGAGAGACCCAGTACTTC.

This clone was recorded a few times. The chain is built from TRBV28 and TRBJ1-1; D not certain. The CDR3 is 13 amino acids. Trimming removed 2 bases from V and 1 base from J, with 5 bases in between. Germline V gene data show CDR1 as MDHEN and CDR2 as SYDVKM. This CDR3 is CASSLAGNTEAFF. The DNA for the CDR3 is TGTGCCAGCAGTTTAGCTGGGAACACTGAAGCTTTCTTT. The full variable domain, with the rest looked up from reference TRBV28 and TRBJ1-1, is DVKVTQSSRYLVKRTGEKVFLECVQDMDHENMFWYRQDPGLGLRLIYFSYDVKMKEKGDIPEGYSVSREKKERFSLILESASTNQTSMYLCASSLAGNTEAFFGQGTRLTVV.

This clone showed up just once. The chain recombines TRBV6-6 with TRBJ2-2, with 10 bases identical to TRBD1. Losses at the gene ends were 6 bases for V and 7 bases for J; bases not matched to a gene: 5. The CDR3 consists of 14 residues. Germline CDR1 is MNHNY and CDR2 is SVGAGI (reference sequence). CDR3 nucleotide sequence: TGTGCCAGCAGACACCGGGACAGGGGCGGGGAGCTGTTTTTT. This gives the protein CASRHRDRGGELFF.

The chain employs TRBV4-3 and TRBJ2-1; tentatively, D is TRBD2 (6 bases). This CDR3 region has 14 residues. Trimming stripped 5 bases from V and 7 bases from J, with 15 bases between. Germline CDR1 is LGHNA and CDR2 is YSLEER. The CDR3 sequence: CASSLRGGKNEQFF. The DNA for the CDR3 is TGCGCCAGCAGCTTACGCGGCGGGAAAAATGAGCAGTTCTTC.

This chain joins TRBV6-1 and TRBJ2-6; D is ambiguous. The CDR3 has 15 amino acids. Germline V gene sequence: CDR1 MNHNS, CDR2 SASEGT. Between the trimmed V and J ends, which lost 0 bases and 3 bases, there was a span of 6 bases. CDR3 protein: CASSEAGDGANVLTF. The CDR3 coding sequence is TGTGCCAGCAGTGAAGCGGGTGATGGGGCCAACGTCCTGACTTTC.

The V gene is TRBV7-3, the J gene TRBJ2-5; D unclear. The CDR3 loop spans 13 amino acids. Germline-derived CDR1 and CDR2 are SGHTA and FQGTGA. The V end lost 5 bases, the J end lost 2 bases, and 9 bases lay between the germline ends. CDR3 bases: TGTGCCAGCAGCAAGTACGCTCAAGAGACCCAGTACTTC. This encodes CASSKYAQETQYF.

The gene calls are TRBV28 and TRBJ2-2; TRBD1 matches at 7 bases. With V trimmed by 6 bases and J by 4 bases, 5 bases remained unmatched. CDR1 is MDHEN and CDR2 is SYDVKM in the germline V gene. The CDR3 has 14 amino acids. This chain's CDR3 is CASRGTVTTGELFF. In nucleotides, the CDR3 is TGTGCCAGCAGGGGGACAGTGACCACCGGGGAGCTGTTTTTT.

This chain links TRBV6-1 with TRBJ1-1, with 7 bases matching TRBD1. This CDR3 region has 14 residues. V dropped 11 bases and J dropped 1; count of bases not matched to a gene: 10. Looked up from germline, CDR1 is MNHNS and CDR2 is SASEGT. The CDR3: CAGEQGRTNTEAFF. The CDR3 bases are TGTGCCGGCGAACAGGGGAGGACGAACACTGAAGCTTTCTTT.

This chain uses TRBV28 with TRBJ1-2; D gene unclear. Trimming cost V 7 bases and J 6 bases, with 9 bases left between them. Germline CDR1 MDHEN, CDR2 SYDVKM. CDR3 length: 11 residues. This chain's CDR3 is CASMQRDGYTF. The CDR3 coding sequence is TGTGCCAGCATGCAGAGAGATGGCTACACCTTC.

This clone was counted only a few times. This chain links TRBV20-1 with TRBJ1-1, with D unresolved. From germline, CDR1 is DFQATT and CDR2 SNEGSKA (reference sequence). With 7 bases removed from V and 3 bases from J, the gap between germline ends came to 6 bases. CDR3 length equals 10 residues. The CDR3: CSVDHTEAFF. In DNA, the CDR3 is TGCAGTGTTGACCACACTGAAGCTTTCTTT.

The rearrangement links TRBV30 to TRBJ2-7; tentatively, D is TRBD2 (5 bases). CDR1 is GTSNPN, CDR2 SVGIG, per germline (reference sequence). The CDR3 runs to 11 residues. Trimming stripped 7 bases from V and 2 bases from J, with 9 bases between. In DNA, the CDR3 is TGTGCCTTACGGGATACCTACGAGCAGTACTTC. Residues: CALRDTYEQYF.

The V call is TRBV29-1, the J call TRBJ2-3; 11 nucleotides align to TRBD2. Germline CDR1 and CDR2: SQVTM and ANQGSEA. J lost 4 bases, V lost 2 bases, and 11 bases had no gene match. The CDR3 consists of 17 residues. CDR3 bases: TGCAGCGTTGAACGAGGCCTCCTAGCGGGAGGCGCAGATACGCAGTATTTT. Its translation: CSVERGLLAGGADTQYF.